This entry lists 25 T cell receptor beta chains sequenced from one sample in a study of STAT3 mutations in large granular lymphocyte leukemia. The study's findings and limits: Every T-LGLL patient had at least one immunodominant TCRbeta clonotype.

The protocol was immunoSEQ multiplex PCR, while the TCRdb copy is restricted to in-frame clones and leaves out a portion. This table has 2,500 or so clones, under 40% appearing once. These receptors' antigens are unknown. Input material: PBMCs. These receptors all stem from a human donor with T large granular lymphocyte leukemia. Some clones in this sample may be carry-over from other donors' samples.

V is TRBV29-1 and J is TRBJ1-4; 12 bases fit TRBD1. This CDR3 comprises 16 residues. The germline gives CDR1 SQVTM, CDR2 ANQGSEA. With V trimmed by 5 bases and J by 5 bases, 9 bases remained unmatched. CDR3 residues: CSVSGTGGEGNEKLFF. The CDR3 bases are TGCAGCGTTTCTGGGACAGGGGGCGAGGGGAATGAAAAACTGTTTTTT.

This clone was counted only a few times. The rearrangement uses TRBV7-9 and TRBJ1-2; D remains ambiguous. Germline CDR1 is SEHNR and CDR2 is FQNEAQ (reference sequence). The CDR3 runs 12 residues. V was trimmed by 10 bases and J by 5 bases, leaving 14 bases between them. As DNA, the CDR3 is TGTGCCACCGTCAGAGGGCCTTATGGCTACACCTTC. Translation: CATVRGPYGYTF.

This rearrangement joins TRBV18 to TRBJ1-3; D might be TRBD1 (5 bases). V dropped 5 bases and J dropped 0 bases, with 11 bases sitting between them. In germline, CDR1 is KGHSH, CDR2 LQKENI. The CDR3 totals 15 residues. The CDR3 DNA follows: TGTGCCAGCTCAGAAACAGGATCCTCTGGAAACACCATATATTTT. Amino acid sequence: CASSETGSSGNTIYF.

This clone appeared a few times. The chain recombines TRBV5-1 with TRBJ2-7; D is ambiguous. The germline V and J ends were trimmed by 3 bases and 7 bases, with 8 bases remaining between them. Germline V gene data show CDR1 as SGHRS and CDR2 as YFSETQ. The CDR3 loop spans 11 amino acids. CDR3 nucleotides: TGCGCCAGCAGCTCTTCTCTAGAGCAGTACTTC. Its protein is CASSSSLEQYF.

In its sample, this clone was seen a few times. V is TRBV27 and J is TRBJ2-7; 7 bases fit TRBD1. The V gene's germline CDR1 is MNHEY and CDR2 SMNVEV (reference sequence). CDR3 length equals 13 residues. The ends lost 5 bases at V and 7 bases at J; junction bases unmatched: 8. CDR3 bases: TGTGCCAGCAGTAAGACAGGGCGGCGAGAGCAGTACTTC. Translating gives CASSKTGRREQYF.

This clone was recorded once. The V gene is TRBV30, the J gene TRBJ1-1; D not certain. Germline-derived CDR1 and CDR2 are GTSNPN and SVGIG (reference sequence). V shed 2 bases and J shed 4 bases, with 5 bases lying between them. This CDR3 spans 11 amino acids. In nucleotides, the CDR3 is TGTGCCTGGAGTCCCACCACTGAAGCTTTCTTT. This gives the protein CAWSPTTEAFF.

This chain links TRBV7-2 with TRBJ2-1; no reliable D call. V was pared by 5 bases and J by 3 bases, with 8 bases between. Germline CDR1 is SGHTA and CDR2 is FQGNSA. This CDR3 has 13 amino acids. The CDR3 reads CASSQALYNEQFF. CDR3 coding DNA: TGTGCCAGCAGCCAGGCTCTCTACAATGAGCAGTTCTTC.

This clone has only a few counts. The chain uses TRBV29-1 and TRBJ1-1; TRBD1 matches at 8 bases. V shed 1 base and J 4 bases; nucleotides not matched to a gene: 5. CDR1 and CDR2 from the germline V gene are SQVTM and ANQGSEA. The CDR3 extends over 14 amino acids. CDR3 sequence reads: CSVEGTGRSTEAFF. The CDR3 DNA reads TGCAGCGTTGAAGGGACAGGGAGGAGCACTGAAGCTTTCTTT.

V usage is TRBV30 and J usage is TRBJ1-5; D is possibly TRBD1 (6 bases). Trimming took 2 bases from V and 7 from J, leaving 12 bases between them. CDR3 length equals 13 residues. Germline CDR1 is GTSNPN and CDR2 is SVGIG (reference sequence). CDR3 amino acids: CAWSPDRYQPQHF. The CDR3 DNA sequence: TGTGCCTGGAGTCCCGACAGGTACCAGCCCCAGCATTTT.

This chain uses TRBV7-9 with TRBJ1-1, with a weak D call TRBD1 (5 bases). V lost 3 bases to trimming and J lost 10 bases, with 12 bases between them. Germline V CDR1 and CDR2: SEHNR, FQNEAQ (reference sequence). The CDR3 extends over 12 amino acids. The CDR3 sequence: CASSLAGLGAFF. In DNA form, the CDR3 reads TGTGCCAGCAGCTTGGCAGGGTTGGGAGCTTTCTTT. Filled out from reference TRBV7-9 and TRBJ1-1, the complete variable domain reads DTGVSQNPRHKITKRGQNVTFRCDPISEHNRLYWYRQTLGQGPEFLTYFQNEAQLEKSRLLSDRFSAERPKGSFSTLEIQRTEQGDSAMYLCASSLAGLGAFFGQGTRLTVV.

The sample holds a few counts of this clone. The CDR3 is CSVWTGTSDEQYF. The DNA for the CDR3 is TGCAGCGTCTGGACCGGGACTAGCGACGAGCAGTACTTC. V and J are TRBV29-1 and TRBJ2-7, with TRBD2 identical over 10 bases. Germline V CDR1 and CDR2: SQVTM, ANQGSEA. The ends lost 6 bases at V and 5 bases at J; junction bases unmatched: 7. The CDR3 length is 13 residues.

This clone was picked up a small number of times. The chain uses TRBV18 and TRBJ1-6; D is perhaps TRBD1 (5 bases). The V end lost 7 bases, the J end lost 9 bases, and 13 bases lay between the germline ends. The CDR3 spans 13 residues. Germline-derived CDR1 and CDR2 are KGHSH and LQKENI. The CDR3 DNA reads TGTGCCAGCTACCCCGGGGGGGTTTCACCCCTCCACTTT. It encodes CASYPGGVSPLHF.

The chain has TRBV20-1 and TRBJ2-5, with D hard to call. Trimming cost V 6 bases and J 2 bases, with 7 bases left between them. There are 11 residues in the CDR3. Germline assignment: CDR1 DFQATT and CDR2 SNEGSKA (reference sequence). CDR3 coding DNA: TGCAGTGCCCAACATCAAGAGACCCAGTACTTC. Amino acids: CSAQHQETQYF.

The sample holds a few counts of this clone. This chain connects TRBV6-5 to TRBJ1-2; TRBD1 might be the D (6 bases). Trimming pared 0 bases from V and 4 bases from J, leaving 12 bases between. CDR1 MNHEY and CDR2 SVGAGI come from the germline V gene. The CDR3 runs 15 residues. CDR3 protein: CASSYSGQTPYGYTF. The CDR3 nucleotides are TGTGCCAGCAGTTACTCCGGACAGACACCCTATGGCTACACCTTC.

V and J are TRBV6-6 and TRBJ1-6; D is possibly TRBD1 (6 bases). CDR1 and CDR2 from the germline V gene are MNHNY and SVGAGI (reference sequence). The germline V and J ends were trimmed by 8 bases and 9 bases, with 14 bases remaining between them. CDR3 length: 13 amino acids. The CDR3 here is CASETGYCSPLHF. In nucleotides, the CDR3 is TGTGCCAGCGAGACAGGTTATTGTTCACCCCTCCACTTT.

The CDR3 reads CASGLYEQYF. The CDR3 region has the DNA TGTGCCAGCGGGCTCTACGAGCAGTACTTC. The rearrangement uses TRBV7-9 and TRBJ2-7; D unresolved. This CDR3 is 10 amino acids long. From germline, CDR1 is SEHNR and CDR2 FQNEAQ (reference sequence). V lost 8 bases and J lost 3, with 5 bases in between.

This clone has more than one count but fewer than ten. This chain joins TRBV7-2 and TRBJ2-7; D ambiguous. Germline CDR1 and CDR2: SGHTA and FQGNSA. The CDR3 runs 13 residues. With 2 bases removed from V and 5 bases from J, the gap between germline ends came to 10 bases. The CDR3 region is CASSLTQRHEQYF. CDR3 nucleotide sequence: TGTGCCAGCAGCTTAACACAGAGACACGAGCAGTACTTC.

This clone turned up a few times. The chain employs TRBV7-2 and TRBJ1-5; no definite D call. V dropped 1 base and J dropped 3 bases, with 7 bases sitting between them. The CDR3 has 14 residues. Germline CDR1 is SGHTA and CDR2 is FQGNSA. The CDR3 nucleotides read TGTGCCAGCAGCTTAGGGATAGTCAATCAGCCCCAGCATTTT. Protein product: CASSLGIVNQPQHF.

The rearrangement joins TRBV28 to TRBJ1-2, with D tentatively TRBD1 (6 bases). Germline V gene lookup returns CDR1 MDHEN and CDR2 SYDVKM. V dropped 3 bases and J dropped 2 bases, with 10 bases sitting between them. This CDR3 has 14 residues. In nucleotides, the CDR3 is TGTGCCAGCAGTTTCAGGGGCCTGAACTATGGCTACACCTTC. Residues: CASSFRGLNYGYTF.

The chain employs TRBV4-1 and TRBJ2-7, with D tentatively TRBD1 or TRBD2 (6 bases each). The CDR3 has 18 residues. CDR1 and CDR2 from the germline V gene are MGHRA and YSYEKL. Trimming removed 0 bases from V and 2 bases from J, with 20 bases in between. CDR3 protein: CASSQDIGGGTLTYEQYF. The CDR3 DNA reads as TGCGCCAGCAGCCAAGATATCGGAGGAGGGACACTTACCTACGAGCAGTACTTC.

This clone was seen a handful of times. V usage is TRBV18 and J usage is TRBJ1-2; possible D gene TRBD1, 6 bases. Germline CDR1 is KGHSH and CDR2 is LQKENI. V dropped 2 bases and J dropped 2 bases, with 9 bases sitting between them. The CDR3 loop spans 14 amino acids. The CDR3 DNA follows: TGTGCCAGCTCACCAGGGGGCACGAACTATGGCTACACCTTC. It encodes CASSPGGTNYGYTF. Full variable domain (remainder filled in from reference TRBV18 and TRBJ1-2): NAGVMQNPRHLVRRRGQEARLRCSPMKGHSHVYWYRQLPEEGLKFMVYLQKENIIDESGMPKERFSAEFPKEGPSILRIQQVVRGDSAAYFCASSPGGTNYGYTFGSGTRLTVV.

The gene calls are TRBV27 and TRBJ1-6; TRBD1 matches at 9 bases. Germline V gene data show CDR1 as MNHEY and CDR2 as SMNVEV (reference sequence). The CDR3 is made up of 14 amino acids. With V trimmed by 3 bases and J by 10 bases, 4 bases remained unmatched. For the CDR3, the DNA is TGTGCCAGCAGTTTCCCCGACAGGGGGTCACCCCTCCACTTT. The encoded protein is CASSFPDRGSPLHF.

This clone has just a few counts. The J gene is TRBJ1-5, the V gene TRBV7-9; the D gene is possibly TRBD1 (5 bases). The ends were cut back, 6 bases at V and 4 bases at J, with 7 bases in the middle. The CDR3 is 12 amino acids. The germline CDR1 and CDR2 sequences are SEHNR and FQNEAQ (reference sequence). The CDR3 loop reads CASSDSNQPQHF. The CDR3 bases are TGTGCCAGCAGTGACAGTAATCAGCCCCAGCATTTT.

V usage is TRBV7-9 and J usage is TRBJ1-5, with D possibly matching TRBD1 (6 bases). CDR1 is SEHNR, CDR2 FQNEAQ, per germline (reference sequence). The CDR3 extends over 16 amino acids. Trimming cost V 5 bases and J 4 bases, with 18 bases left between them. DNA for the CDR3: TGTGCCAGCAGCACCTGGGGGGCAGAGAATAATCAGCCCCAGCATTTT. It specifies CASSTWGAENNQPQHF.

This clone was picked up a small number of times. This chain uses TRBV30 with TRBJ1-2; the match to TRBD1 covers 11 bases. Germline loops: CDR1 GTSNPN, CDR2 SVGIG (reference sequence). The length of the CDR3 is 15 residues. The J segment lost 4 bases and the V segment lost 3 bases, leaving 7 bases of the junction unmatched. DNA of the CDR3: TGTGCCTGGAGAGGACAGGGGGCCGTCTCCTATGGCTACACCTTC. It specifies CAWRGQGAVSYGYTF.